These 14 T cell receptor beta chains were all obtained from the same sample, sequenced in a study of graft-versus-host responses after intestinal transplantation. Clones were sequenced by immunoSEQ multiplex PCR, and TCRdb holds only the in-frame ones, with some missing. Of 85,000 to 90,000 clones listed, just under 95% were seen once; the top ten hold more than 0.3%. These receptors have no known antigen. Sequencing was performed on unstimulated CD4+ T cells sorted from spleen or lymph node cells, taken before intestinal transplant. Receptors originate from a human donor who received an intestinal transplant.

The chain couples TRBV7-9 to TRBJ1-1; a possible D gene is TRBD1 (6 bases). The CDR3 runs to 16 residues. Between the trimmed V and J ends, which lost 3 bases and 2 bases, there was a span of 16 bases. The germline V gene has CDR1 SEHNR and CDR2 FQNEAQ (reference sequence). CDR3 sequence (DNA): TGTGCCAGCAGCTTTTCCAGACACAGGGTAAACACTGAAGCTTTCTTT. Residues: CASSFSRHRVNTEAFF. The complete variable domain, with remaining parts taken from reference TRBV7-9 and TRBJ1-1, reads DTGVSQNPRHKITKRGQNVTFRCDPISEHNRLYWYRQTLGQGPEFLTYFQNEAQLEKSRLLSDRFSAERPKGSFSTLEIQRTEQGDSAMYLCASSFSRHRVNTEAFFGQGTRLTVV.

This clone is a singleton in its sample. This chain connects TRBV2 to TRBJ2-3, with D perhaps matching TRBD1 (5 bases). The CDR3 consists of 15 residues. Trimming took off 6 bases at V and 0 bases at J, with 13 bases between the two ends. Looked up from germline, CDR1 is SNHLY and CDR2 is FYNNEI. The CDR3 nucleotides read TGTGCCAGCAGAGGGGTCGAGATTAGCACAGATACGCAGTATTTT. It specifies CASRGVEISTDTQYF.

CDR3 sequence: CASERASGMNTGELFF. CDR3 coding DNA: TGTGCCAGCGAGAGGGCTAGCGGGATGAACACCGGGGAGCTGTTTTTT. The V call is TRBV9, the J call TRBJ2-2; TRBD2 aligns across 9 bases. Germline CDR1 SGDLS, CDR2 YYNGEE. This CDR3 comprises 16 residues. V trimming: 7 bases; J trimming: 1 base; junction bases outside the gene matches: 8.

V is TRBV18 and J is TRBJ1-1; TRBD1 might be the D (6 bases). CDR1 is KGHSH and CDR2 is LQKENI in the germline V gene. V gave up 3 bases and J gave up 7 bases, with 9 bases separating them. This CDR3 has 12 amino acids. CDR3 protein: CASSPGGGEAFF. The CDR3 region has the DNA TGTGCCAGCTCACCGGGGGGCGGTGAAGCTTTCTTT.

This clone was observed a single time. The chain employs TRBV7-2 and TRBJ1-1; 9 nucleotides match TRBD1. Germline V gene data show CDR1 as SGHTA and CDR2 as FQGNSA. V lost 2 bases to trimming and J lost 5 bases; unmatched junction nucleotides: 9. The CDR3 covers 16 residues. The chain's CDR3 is CASSLIQGARGTEAFF. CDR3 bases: TGTGCCAGCAGCTTAATACAGGGGGCGCGGGGGACTGAAGCTTTCTTT.

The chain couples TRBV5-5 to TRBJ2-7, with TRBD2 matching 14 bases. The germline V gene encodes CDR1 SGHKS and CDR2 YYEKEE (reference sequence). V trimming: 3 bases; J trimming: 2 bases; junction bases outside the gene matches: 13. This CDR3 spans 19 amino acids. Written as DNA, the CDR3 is TGTGCCAGCAGCTCAGGGGCAGGACCGGGACTAGCGGGAGCCTACGAGCAGTACTTC. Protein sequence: CASSSGAGPGLAGAYEQYF.

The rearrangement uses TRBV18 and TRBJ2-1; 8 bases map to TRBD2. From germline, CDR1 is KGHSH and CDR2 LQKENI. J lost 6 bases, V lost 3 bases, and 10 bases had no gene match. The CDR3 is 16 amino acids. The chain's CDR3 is CASSPQSGRVGNEQFF. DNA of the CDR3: TGTGCCAGCTCACCTCAGAGCGGGAGAGTCGGCAATGAGCAGTTCTTC.

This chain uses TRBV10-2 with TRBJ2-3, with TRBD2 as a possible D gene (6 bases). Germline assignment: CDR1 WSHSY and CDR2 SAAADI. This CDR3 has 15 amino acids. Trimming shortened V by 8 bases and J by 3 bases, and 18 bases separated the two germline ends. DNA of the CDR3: TGCGCCAGCGGCCCTAGCGCCTGGAGGACAGATACGCAGTATTTT. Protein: CASGPSAWRTDTQYF.

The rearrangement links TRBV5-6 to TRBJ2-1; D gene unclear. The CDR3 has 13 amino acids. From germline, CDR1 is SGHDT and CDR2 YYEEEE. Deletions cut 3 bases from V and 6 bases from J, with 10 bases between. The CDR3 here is CASSSGPSNEQFF. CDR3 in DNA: TGTGCCAGCAGCTCCGGACCAAGCAATGAGCAGTTCTTC.

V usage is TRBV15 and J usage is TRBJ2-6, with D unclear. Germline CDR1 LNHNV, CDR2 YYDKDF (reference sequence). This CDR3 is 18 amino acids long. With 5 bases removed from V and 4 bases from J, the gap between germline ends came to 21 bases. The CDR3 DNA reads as TGTGCCACCAGCGGTGCCCTGGGTGTTACCCCCGGGGCCAACGTCCTGACTTTC. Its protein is CATSGALGVTPGANVLTF.

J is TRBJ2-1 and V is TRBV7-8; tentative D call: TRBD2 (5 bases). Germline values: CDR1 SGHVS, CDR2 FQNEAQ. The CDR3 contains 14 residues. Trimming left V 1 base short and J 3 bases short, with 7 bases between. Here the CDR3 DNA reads TGTGCCAGCAGCTTAGTTCGGGGCTACAATGAGCAGTTCTTC. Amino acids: CASSLVRGYNEQFF.

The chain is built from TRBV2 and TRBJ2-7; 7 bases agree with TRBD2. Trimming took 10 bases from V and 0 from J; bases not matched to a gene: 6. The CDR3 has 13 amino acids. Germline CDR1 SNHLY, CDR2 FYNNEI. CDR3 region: CATQGTTSYEQYF. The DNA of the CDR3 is TGTGCCACTCAAGGGACTACCTCCTACGAGCAGTACTTC.

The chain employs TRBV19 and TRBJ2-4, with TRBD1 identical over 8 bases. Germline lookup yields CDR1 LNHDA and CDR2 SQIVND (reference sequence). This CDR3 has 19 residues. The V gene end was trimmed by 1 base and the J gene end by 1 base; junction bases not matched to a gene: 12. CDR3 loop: CASSIGSGGQARAKNIQYF. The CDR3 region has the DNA TGTGCCAGTAGTATAGGATCAGGGGGCCAGGCTAGGGCCAAAAACATTCAGTACTTC.

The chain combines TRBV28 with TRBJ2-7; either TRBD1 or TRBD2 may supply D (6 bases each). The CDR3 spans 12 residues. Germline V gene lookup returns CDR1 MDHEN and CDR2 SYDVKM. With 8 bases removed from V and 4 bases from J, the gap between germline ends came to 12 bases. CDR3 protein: CASGGRGYEQYF. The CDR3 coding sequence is TGTGCCAGCGGGGGGCGCGGATACGAGCAGTACTTC.